A selection of T cell receptor beta chains follows, all from one sample in a study of blood T cell repertoires in COVID-19. The table came from immunoSEQ multiplex PCR; TCRdb's copy has only in-frame clones and leaves some out. The sample has 99,000 or so clones; 70% to 90% are singletons. Sequencing was carried out using peripheral blood. All receptors come from a man aged 50 to 59 with COVID-19, enrolled during active disease. Both conserved end residues are part of each CDR3. D genes are given only for firm matches. The size entry is marked missing in some rows and otherwise reads once, few, many or a size class.

d_gene,abundance,v_gene,j_gene,CDR3aa,CDR3nt
-,-,TRBV18,TRBJ1-1,CASLTGLNTEAFF,TGTGCCAGCCTTACAGGGCTGAACACTGAAGCTTTCTTT
TRBD1,-,TRBV5-1,TRBJ2-5,CASSWGTGNQETQYF,TGCGCCAGCAGCTGGGGGACAGGGAATCAAGAGACCCAGTACTTC
TRBD1,few,TRBV3-1/TRBV3-2,TRBJ1-2,CASSLDRGLFNYGYTF,TGTGCCAGCAGCCTGGACAGGGGGCTTTTTAACTATGGCTACACCTTC
TRBD1,-,TRBV6-6,TRBJ1-2,CASSRDRTNYGYTF,TGTGCCAGCAGTCGGGACAGAACTAACTATGGCTACACCTTC
-,-,TRBV3-1/TRBV3-2,TRBJ1-2,CASRGGDYGYTF,TGTGCCAGCCGGGGAGGGGACTATGGCTACACCTTC
-,-,TRBV7-9,TRBJ1-5,CASSLGPGSVGNQPQHF,TGTGCCAGCAGCTTAGGACCGGGGTCAGTAGGCAATCAGCCCCAGCATTTT
-,-,TRBV18,TRBJ1-2,CASSPLVDGRGYGYTF,TGTGCCAGCTCACCCCTCGTAGACGGCCGGGGCTATGGCTACACCTTC
-,-,TRBV5-1,TRBJ2-1,CASSLYTGFYNEQFF,TGCGCCAGCAGCTTGTATACAGGATTTTACAATGAGCAGTTCTTC
TRBD1,once,TRBV3-1/TRBV3-2,TRBJ1-2,CASSRNRGYGYTF,TGTGCCAGCAGCCGAAACAGGGGCTATGGCTACACCTTC
-,-,TRBV29-1,TRBJ1-2,CSVDPSGPDGYTF,TGCAGCGTTGATCCGAGCGGCCCAGATGGCTACACCTTC
TRBD2,-,TRBV11-3,TRBJ2-3,CASSLGAAGGSTDTQYF,TGTGCCAGCAGCTTAGGAGCGGCGGGGGGCAGTACAGATACGCAGTATTTT
-,-,TRBV19,TRBJ2-1,CASSMTSQGAYNEQFF,TGTGCCAGTAGTATGACGTCACAGGGAGCCTACAATGAGCAGTTCTTC
-,-,TRBV3-1/TRBV3-2,TRBJ1-6,CASSQVGSSFNSPLHF,TGTGCCAGCAGCCAAGTTGGCAGTTCCTTTAATTCACCCCTCCACTTT
TRBD1,-,TRBV7-8,TRBJ1-2,CASSLSRGHYGYTF,TGTGCCAGCAGCTTAAGCAGGGGGCATTATGGCTACACCTTC
-,-,TRBV27,TRBJ1-5,CASKRWQGNQPQHF,TGTGCCAGCAAAAGATGGCAGGGCAATCAGCCCCAGCATTTT
-,few,TRBV13,TRBJ1-1,CASSLGGLPEDEAFF,TGTGCCAGCAGCTTAGGGGGCCTGCCCGAAGATGAAGCTTTCTTT
-,once,TRBV5-8,TRBJ1-3,CASSLNSQNTIYF,TGTGCCAGCAGCTTAAACAGTCAGAACACCATATATTTT
-,-,TRBV9,TRBJ1-2,CASSANRGGLKAHYGYTF,TGTGCCAGCAGCGCCAACCGTGGGGGCCTCAAGGCTCACTATGGCTACACCTTC
-,-,TRBV30,TRBJ1-1,CAWSVRGGRTTEAFF,TGTGCCTGGAGTGTACGTGGGGGCAGGACCACTGAAGCTTTCTTT
-,-,TRBV6-5,TRBJ2-3,CASSYRDTSTDTQYF,TGTGCCAGCAGTTACCGGGACACTAGCACAGATACGCAGTATTTT
TRBD1,-,TRBV10-3,TRBJ1-2,CAIREPRQGVDGYTF,TGTGCCATCAGAGAGCCGCGACAGGGAGTGGATGGCTACACCTTC
TRBD2,-,TRBV7-8,TRBJ2-7,CASSRSGRGDEQYF,TGTGCCAGCAGCCGGTCGGGGCGGGGGGACGAGCAGTACTTC
TRBD2,-,TRBV5-1,TRBJ2-1,CASSGMTSGYNEQFF,TGCGCCAGCAGCGGAATGACTAGCGGCTACAATGAGCAGTTCTTC
-,-,TRBV6-5,TRBJ1-1,CASSYSSIATEAFF,TGTGCCAGCAGTTACTCGTCGATAGCCACTGAAGCTTTCTTT
-,-,TRBV6-5,TRBJ1-1,CATRGYAEAFF,TGTGCCACCCGGGGGTATGCGGAAGCTTTCTTT
-,-,TRBV6-6,TRBJ1-1,CASSYRVSGNTEAFF,TGTGCCAGCAGTTACCGGGTCAGCGGGAACACTGAAGCTTTCTTT
-,-,TRBV5-1,TRBJ1-2,CASRETDYGYTF,TGCGCCAGCAGGGAGACAGACTATGGCTACACCTTC
TRBD2,-,TRBV4-2,TRBJ2-1,CASSPTRGGSSYNEQFF,TGTGCCAGCAGCCCGACTCGCGGGGGGAGCTCCTACAATGAGCAGTTCTTC
-,-,TRBV6-5,TRBJ1-2,CASRSVTRDGYTF,TGTGCCAGCAGATCTGTTACTAGGGATGGCTACACCTTC
-,-,TRBV7-2,TRBJ1-5,CASSLAPGRKPQHF,TGTGCCAGCAGCTTAGCTCCAGGGAGGAAGCCCCAGCATTTT
-,-,TRBV20-1,TRBJ1-2,CSASGGGGYGYTF,TGCAGTGCTAGTGGCGGTGGGGGGTATGGCTACACCTTC
-,-,TRBV4-1,TRBJ1-2,CASSQVGSGLTYGYTF,TGCGCCAGCAGCCAAGTAGGCTCAGGGCTAACCTATGGCTACACCTTC
-,-,TRBV5-5,TRBJ1-6,CASSLGSTNDSPLHF,TGTGCCAGCAGCTTGGGCAGCACTAATGATTCACCCCTCCACTTT
-,-,TRBV19,TRBJ1-2,CASSISGQPSDYGYTF,TGTGCCAGTAGTATTTCTGGACAGCCCTCTGACTATGGCTACACCTTC
-,-,TRBV30,TRBJ1-5,CAWSVLDSAASNQPQHF,TGTGCCTGGAGTGTATTGGACAGCGCAGCTAGCAATCAGCCCCAGCATTTT
-,-,TRBV27,TRBJ1-1,CASSLQANTEAFF,TGTGCCAGCAGTTTACAGGCAAACACTGAAGCTTTCTTT
TRBD2,-,TRBV19,TRBJ2-7,CASSIGGLAGVEQYF,TGTGCCAGTAGTATAGGCGGACTAGCGGGGGTCGAGCAGTACTTC
-,-,TRBV30,TRBJ2-3,CAWSRSNLDTQYF,TGTGCCTGGAGTAGAAGCAATTTAGATACGCAGTATTTT
-,-,TRBV19,TRBJ1-3,CASSIERAGNTIYF,TGTGCCAGTAGTATCGAGAGGGCTGGAAACACCATATATTTT
TRBD2,-,TRBV5-1,TRBJ2-5,CASSSRLAGPQETQYF,TGCGCCAGCAGCTCAAGACTAGCGGGGCCCCAAGAGACCCAGTACTTC
-,-,TRBV29-1,TRBJ2-3,CSVAPPDTQYF,TGCAGCGTGGCCCCACCAGATACGCAGTATTTT
TRBD1,-,TRBV24-1,TRBJ2-1,CATSEKGQYNEQFF,TGTGCCACCAGTGAGAAGGGACAGTACAATGAGCAGTTCTTC
-,-,TRBV19,TRBJ2-1,CASSTDFRSYNEQFF,TGTGCCAGTAGTACCGACTTCCGCTCCTACAATGAGCAGTTCTTC
TRBD2,-,TRBV6-2/TRBV6-3,TRBJ2-6,CASSTGTSVSGANVLTF,TGTGCCAGCAGCACCGGGACTAGCGTCTCGGGGGCCAACGTCCTGACTTTC
TRBD2,-,TRBV10-3,TRBJ2-5,CAISDTFGSGGILKETQYF,TGTGCCATCAGTGACACCTTCGGAAGCGGGGGAATCCTGAAAGAGACCCAGTACTTC
-,-,TRBV2,TRBJ1-3,CASRQVVSAGNTIYF,TGTGCCAGCCGACAGGTAGTAAGTGCTGGAAACACCATATATTTT
TRBD1,-,TRBV7-8,TRBJ1-1,CASSERQGNTEAFF,TGTGCCAGCAGCGAACGACAGGGAAACACTGAAGCTTTCTTT
-,-,TRBV14,TRBJ1-1,CASSQVGTRTEAFF,TGTGCCAGCAGCCAAGTTGGGACTCGAACTGAAGCTTTCTTT
-,-,TRBV5-4,TRBJ2-7,CASSPGVSYEQYF,TGTGCCAGCAGCCCAGGGGTTTCCTACGAGCAGTACTTC
-,-,TRBV20-1,TRBJ1-2,CSASWGGYSGYGYTF,TGCAGTGCTAGTTGGGGCGGCTATAGTGGCTATGGCTACACCTTC
-,-,TRBV7-9,TRBJ1-2,CASSPTDFYGYTF,TGTGCCAGCAGCCCGACAGATTTTTATGGCTACACCTTC
TRBD1,-,TRBV18,TRBJ1-1,CASSPSQGARNTEAFF,TGTGCCAGCTCACCGTCACAGGGGGCTAGAAACACTGAAGCTTTCTTT
-,once,TRBV4-3,TRBJ2-7,CASSQDAGPSYEQYF,TGCGCCAGCAGCCAAGATGCGGGACCTTCCTACGAGCAGTACTTC